The 14 T cell receptor beta chains reported below all come from one sample, sequenced in a study of T cell responses to AZD1222 COVID-19 vaccine. Sequenced by immunoSEQ multiplex PCR; TCRdb stores in-frame clones only, minus some. The table shows roughly 120,000 clones, with roughly nine tenths occurring only once. Sequenced here: peripheral blood, sampled 28 days after the second AZD1222 dose. These receptors were taken from an adult who received the AZD1222 COVID-19 vaccine.

The chain uses TRBV11-2 and TRBJ1-1, with 7 bases fitting TRBD1. V shed 7 bases and J 5 bases; nucleotides not matched to a gene: 13. The CDR3 length is 15 residues. CDR1 is SGHAT and CDR2 is FQNNGV in the germline V gene. The chain's CDR3 is CASTLSAQGGTEAFF. The CDR3 DNA reads as TGTGCCAGCACCCTAAGTGCTCAGGGGGGGACTGAAGCTTTCTTT.

The chain employs TRBV7-9 and TRBJ1-1, with no clear D. The V gene's germline CDR1 is SEHNR and CDR2 FQNEAQ (reference sequence). This CDR3 has 14 amino acids. V lost 5 bases and J lost 4, with 14 bases in between. The CDR3 region is CASSHTGPGTEAFF. DNA of the CDR3: TGTGCCAGCAGCCACACTGGGCCTGGCACTGAAGCTTTCTTT.

This sequence joins TRBV4-3 and TRBJ1-1; D is undetermined. The germline V gene encodes CDR1 LGHNA and CDR2 YSLEER. The V end was cut by 2 bases, the J end by 0 bases, with 10 bases between. The CDR3 runs 15 residues. The CDR3: CASSQNFRLNTEAFF. The CDR3 DNA is TGCGCCAGCAGCCAAAATTTCAGGTTGAACACTGAAGCTTTCTTT.

This chain connects TRBV6-5 to TRBJ2-5; D remains unclear. Between the trimmed V and J ends, which lost 0 bases and 4 bases, there was a span of 9 bases. The CDR3 extends over 14 amino acids. Germline CDR1 MNHEY, CDR2 SVGAGI. CDR3 protein: CASSYSKHPETQYF. CDR3 DNA: TGTGCCAGCAGTTACTCGAAACATCCAGAGACCCAGTACTTC.

The chain uses TRBV6-2 or TRBV6-3 and TRBJ1-5; D unclear. Per the germline V gene, CDR1 is MNHEY and CDR2 is SVGEGT. The CDR3 runs to 13 residues. The V end lost 5 bases, the J end lost 5 bases, and 10 bases lay between the germline ends. The CDR3 DNA sequence: TGTGCCAGCAGTGATAGTTCCTATCAGCCCCAGCATTTT. Translating gives CASSDSSYQPQHF.

This chain uses TRBV14 with TRBJ2-2; TRBD2 matches at 13 bases. V lost 0 bases to trimming and J lost 7 bases; unmatched junction nucleotides: 8. CDR1 and CDR2 from the germline V gene are SGHDN and FVKESK. This CDR3 region has 18 residues. The CDR3: CASSQDLGLAGARGELFF. The CDR3, as DNA: TGTGCCAGCAGCCAAGACCTTGGACTAGCGGGGGCCCGCGGGGAGCTGTTTTTT.

The V gene is TRBV5-1, the J gene TRBJ1-3, with a possible D match to TRBD1 (5 bases). Germline CDR1 reads SGHRS; CDR2 reads YFSETQ. V was pared by 0 bases and J by 0 bases, with 10 bases between. The CDR3 totals 16 residues. CDR3 in DNA: TGCGCCAGCAGCTTGGTGACGGGGGGCTCTGGAAACACCATATATTTT. Encoded protein: CASSLVTGGSGNTIYF. The full variable domain, rest sourced from reference TRBV5-1 and TRBJ1-3, is KAGVTQTPRYLIKTRGQQVTLSCSPISGHRSVSWYQQTPGQGLQFLFEYFSETQRNKGNFPGRFSGRQFSNSRSEMNVSTLELGDSALYLCASSLVTGGSGNTIYFGEGSWLTVV.

V and J are TRBV11-3 and TRBJ2-1, with 7 bases matching TRBD2. The CDR3 runs 16 residues. With V trimmed by 5 bases and J by 8 bases, 15 bases remained unmatched. Germline V CDR1 and CDR2: SGHNT, YENEEA. This chain's CDR3 is CASSGGVLGTPDEQFF. CDR3 nucleotide sequence: TGTGCCAGCAGCGGGGGGGTACTAGGGACCCCCGATGAGCAGTTCTTC. The full variable domain, completed using reference TRBV11-3 and TRBJ2-1, is EAGVVQSPRYKIIEKKQPVAFWCNPISGHNTLYWYLQNLGQGPELLIRYENEEAVDDSQLPKDRFSAERLKGVDSTLKIQPAELGDSAVYLCASSGGVLGTPDEQFFGPGTRLTVL.

The V and J genes are TRBV18 and TRBJ2-5, with 9 nucleotides matching TRBD2. V was clipped by 3 bases and J by 1 base; unmatched bases: 15. The CDR3 contains 19 residues. Germline CDR1 is KGHSH and CDR2 is LQKENI. The CDR3 coding sequence is TGTGCCAGCTCACCCATACCCTCAGCGGGGGGAAACCTCCAAGAGACCCAGTACTTC. Amino acids: CASSPIPSAGGNLQETQYF.

The V and J genes are TRBV29-1 and TRBJ2-2; tentatively, D is TRBD1 (6 bases). This CDR3 is 14 amino acids long. Trimming took 2 bases from V and 4 from J, leaving 11 bases between them. In germline, CDR1 is SQVTM, CDR2 ANQGSEA. The CDR3 protein is CSVEQGWGTGELFF. DNA of the CDR3: TGCAGCGTTGAACAGGGGTGGGGCACCGGGGAGCTGTTTTTT.

The sample holds one count of this clone. The rearrangement links TRBV7-9 to TRBJ1-6; no clear D gene. The CDR3 contains 14 residues. V was pared by 8 bases and J by 5 bases, with 13 bases between. Germline lookup yields CDR1 SEHNR and CDR2 FQNEAQ (reference sequence). The CDR3 protein is CASQRQPDNSPLHF. CDR3 DNA: TGTGCCAGCCAGCGGCAGCCCGATAATTCACCCCTCCACTTT.

This chain joins TRBV15 and TRBJ1-1; TRBD1 aligns across 7 bases. The CDR3 contains 15 residues. CDR1 is LNHNV and CDR2 is YYDKDF in the germline V gene (reference sequence). V was pared by 2 bases and J by 2 bases, with 5 bases of the junction left unmatched. CDR3 protein: CATSRSRQGNTEAFF. CDR3 coding DNA: TGTGCCACCAGCAGATCCAGACAGGGAAACACTGAAGCTTTCTTT.

The chain joins TRBV11-3 to TRBJ2-7; D possibly uses TRBD1 or TRBD2 (6 bases each). CDR1 and CDR2 from the germline V gene are SGHNT and YENEEA. CDR3 size: 16 residues. The germline V and J ends were trimmed by 4 bases and 3 bases, with 19 bases remaining between them. In DNA form, the CDR3 reads TGTGCCAGCAGCTCAGAGGGGGGTTCGGGCCGCTACGAGCAGTACTTC. It specifies CASSSEGGSGRYEQYF.

This clone was seen a few times. V usage is TRBV14 and J usage is TRBJ2-3; D is perhaps TRBD1 (7 bases). The V end lost 7 bases, the J end lost 3 bases, and 14 bases lay between the germline ends. The germline gives CDR1 SGHDN, CDR2 FVKESK. The CDR3 extends over 14 amino acids. Here the CDR3 reads CASTQGGTTDTQYF. The CDR3 DNA sequence: TGTGCCAGCACCCAGGGGGGCACAACAGATACGCAGTATTTT.